This T cell receptor beta chain was profiled in a study of blood T cells in healthy people across ages. Whole-study context: Capture via template switching afforded approximately one barcoded beta molecule per two T cells. Whole-study results and caveats: When set beside aged donors, long-lived donors presented more naive CD4+ cells and higher diversity. Naive T cell percentage and TCR beta diversity correlated strongly.

CDR3 length equals 15 residues. V shed 7 bases, J shed 11 bases, and the junction held 19 bases outside the gene matches. Germline V lookup: CDR1 MNHEY, CDR2 SVGAGI. Primers used in a second PCR of about 7 to 11 cycles were a sample-barcoded 5' primer and a J-beta primer mix. Researchers report that a template-switch adaptor with 12 random nucleotides tagged each cDNA molecule. One entry per CDR3 protein, called by TCRdb with MiXCR from the 5' RACE reads. The sample includes fewer than 750,000 distinct CDR3 sequences, around 48% of them seen just once. In the case of this clonotype: As yet, its antigen is unknown.

The specimen was blood. This chain links TRBV6-5 with TRBJ2-5; TRBD2 matches 7 bases. The source is a man aged 80 or over in good health. In DNA, the CDR3 is TGTGCCAGCACCGCCGGCAGTAACGGGAGGAATGAGCAGTACTTC. Its protein is CASTAGSNGRNEQYF.